A selection of T cell receptor beta chains follows, all from one sample in a study of T cell responses to AZD1222 COVID-19 vaccine. Assay used: immunoSEQ multiplex PCR; TCRdb lists only in-frame clones, some missing. The table includes just under 150,000 clones, 85% to 90% detected once. Sample: peripheral blood, taken 28 days after the second AZD1222 dose. The receptors come from an adult who received the AZD1222 COVID-19 vaccine. The CDR3 runs from the conserved cysteine through the conserved F or W. Each record gives: V gene, D gene, clone size, J gene, CDR3 protein, CDR3 DNA. D genes are given only for firm matches. Rows may omit the clone size; those that give it use once, few, many or a size class.

v_gene: TRBV29-1
d_gene: .
abundance: .
j_gene: TRBJ2-2
CDR3aa: CSVEGDRPGELFF
CDR3nt: TGCAGCGTTGAAGGCGACCGACCCGGGGAGCTGTTTTTT

v_gene: TRBV5-1
d_gene: .
abundance: .
j_gene: TRBJ1-1
CDR3aa: CASSLGSKYTEAFF
CDR3nt: TGCGCCAGCAGCTTGGGGTCGAAGTACACTGAAGCTTTCTTT

v_gene: TRBV30
d_gene: .
abundance: .
j_gene: TRBJ1-1
CDR3aa: CAWSPGAGTEAFF
CDR3nt: TGTGCCTGGAGCCCAGGGGCAGGCACTGAAGCTTTCTTT

v_gene: TRBV30
d_gene: .
abundance: once
j_gene: TRBJ1-1
CDR3aa: CAFEDSGNTEAFF
CDR3nt: TGTGCCTTCGAGGACTCGGGGAACACTGAAGCTTTCTTT

v_gene: TRBV12-3/TRBV12-4
d_gene: .
abundance: .
j_gene: TRBJ2-1
CDR3aa: CASSFQSNEQFF
CDR3nt: TGTGCCAGCAGTTTCCAGAGCAATGAGCAGTTCTTC

v_gene: TRBV7-7
d_gene: TRBD2
abundance: .
j_gene: TRBJ2-3
CDR3aa: CASSKEVTSGAGSNTDTQYF
CDR3nt: TGTGCTAGCAGCAAGGAGGTTACTAGCGGGGCTGGTAGTAACACAGATACGCAGTATTTT

v_gene: TRBV18
d_gene: TRBD1
abundance: .
j_gene: TRBJ2-1
CDR3aa: CASSPQHYGTDYNEQFF
CDR3nt: TGTGCCAGCTCACCTCAACACTACGGGACAGATTACAATGAGCAGTTCTTC

v_gene: TRBV27
d_gene: TRBD2
abundance: .
j_gene: TRBJ2-7
CDR3aa: CASRLGRALYF
CDR3nt: TGTGCCAGCAGATTGGGGAGGGCTCTGTACTTC

v_gene: TRBV15
d_gene: .
abundance: .
j_gene: TRBJ2-5
CDR3aa: CATSRGGETQYF
CDR3nt: TGTGCCACCAGTAGAGGAGGAGAGACCCAGTACTTC

v_gene: TRBV4-2
d_gene: .
abundance: .
j_gene: TRBJ2-1
CDR3aa: CASSLGALSSYNEQFF
CDR3nt: TGTGCCAGCAGCCTTGGGGCCCTGAGCTCCTACAATGAGCAGTTCTTC

v_gene: TRBV6-1
d_gene: TRBD1
abundance: .
j_gene: TRBJ1-5
CDR3aa: CASSGITGASNQPQHF
CDR3nt: TGTGCCAGCAGTGGGATCACAGGGGCTAGCAATCAGCCCCAGCATTTT

v_gene: TRBV12-3/TRBV12-4
d_gene: .
abundance: once
j_gene: TRBJ2-3
CDR3aa: CATAGNTDTQYF
CDR3nt: TGTGCCACCGCGGGAAACACAGATACGCAGTATTTT

v_gene: TRBV6-6
d_gene: .
abundance: .
j_gene: TRBJ1-5
CDR3aa: CASSYGDQPQHF
CDR3nt: TGTGCCAGCAGTTATGGGGATCAGCCCCAGCATTTT

v_gene: TRBV30
d_gene: .
abundance: .
j_gene: TRBJ2-1
CDR3aa: CAFGVYEQFF
CDR3nt: TGTGCCTTCGGGGTCTATGAGCAGTTCTTC

v_gene: TRBV6-6
d_gene: TRBD1
abundance: .
j_gene: TRBJ1-2
CDR3aa: CASSFLDRVGYTF
CDR3nt: TGTGCCAGCAGCTTCCTCGACAGGGTAGGCTACACCTTC

v_gene: TRBV20-1
d_gene: .
abundance: .
j_gene: TRBJ1-1
CDR3aa: CSARPRAEAFF
CDR3nt: TGCAGTGCTAGGCCTCGGGCTGAAGCTTTCTTT

v_gene: TRBV10-1
d_gene: .
abundance: .
j_gene: TRBJ1-2
CDR3aa: CASSGQAGGYTF
CDR3nt: TGCGCCAGCAGTGGACAGGCGGGCGGCTACACCTTC

v_gene: TRBV2
d_gene: TRBD1
abundance: .
j_gene: TRBJ2-5
CDR3aa: CASSEQGAGETQYF
CDR3nt: TGTGCCAGCAGTGAACAGGGGGCAGGGGAGACCCAGTACTTC

v_gene: TRBV2
d_gene: .
abundance: .
j_gene: TRBJ2-5
CDR3aa: CASSDRGGETQYF
CDR3nt: TGTGCCAGCAGTGACCGGGGTGGGGAGACCCAGTACTTC

v_gene: TRBV19
d_gene: TRBD2
abundance: .
j_gene: TRBJ2-7
CDR3aa: CASSREGSYEQYF
CDR3nt: TGTGCCAGTAGTAGGGAGGGGAGCTACGAGCAGTACTTC

v_gene: TRBV3-1/TRBV3-2
d_gene: TRBD2
abundance: .
j_gene: TRBJ2-1
CDR3aa: CASSPMTSGRGSYNEQFF
CDR3nt: TGTGCCAGCAGCCCTATGACTAGCGGGAGGGGCTCCTACAATGAGCAGTTCTTC

v_gene: TRBV6-1
d_gene: .
abundance: .
j_gene: TRBJ2-1
CDR3aa: CASSDRYNEQFF
CDR3nt: TGTGCCAGCAGTGACAGATACAATGAGCAGTTCTTC

v_gene: TRBV2
d_gene: .
abundance: .
j_gene: TRBJ1-6
CDR3aa: CASSEHSPLHF
CDR3nt: TGTGCCAGCAGTGAACACTCACCCCTCCACTTT

v_gene: TRBV7-9
d_gene: .
abundance: .
j_gene: TRBJ1-5
CDR3aa: CASSSPRGDSGNQPQHF
CDR3nt: TGTGCCAGCAGCTCACCTCGCGGGGACTCGGGCAATCAGCCCCAGCATTTT

v_gene: TRBV25-1
d_gene: TRBD1
abundance: few
j_gene: TRBJ1-2
CDR3aa: CASSPTGAMGYTF
CDR3nt: TGTGCCAGCAGTCCGACAGGGGCCATGGGCTACACCTTC

v_gene: TRBV28
d_gene: .
abundance: .
j_gene: TRBJ1-3
CDR3aa: CASSPLATHSGNTIYF
CDR3nt: TGTGCCAGCAGTCCCCTCGCGACACACTCTGGAAACACCATATATTTT

v_gene: TRBV19
d_gene: .
abundance: .
j_gene: TRBJ1-5
CDR3aa: CASSIGTARSQPQHF
CDR3nt: TGTGCCAGTAGTATAGGAACAGCCAGATCGCAGCCCCAGCATTTT

v_gene: TRBV5-1
d_gene: TRBD2
abundance: .
j_gene: TRBJ2-1
CDR3aa: CASSPAGLAGGLNNEQFF
CDR3nt: TGCGCCAGCAGCCCGGCCGGGCTAGCGGGGGGCCTCAACAATGAGCAGTTCTTC

v_gene: TRBV3-1/TRBV3-2
d_gene: .
abundance: .
j_gene: TRBJ1-2
CDR3aa: CASSQQNYGYTF
CDR3nt: TGTGCCAGCAGCCAACAGAACTATGGCTACACCTTC

v_gene: TRBV27
d_gene: TRBD2
abundance: once
j_gene: TRBJ2-5
CDR3aa: CASSLTAGQETQYF
CDR3nt: TGTGCCAGCAGTTTAACAGCGGGACAAGAGACCCAGTACTTC

v_gene: TRBV10-3
d_gene: TRBD1
abundance: few
j_gene: TRBJ2-7
CDR3aa: CAISDPGQKTYEQYF
CDR3nt: TGTGCCATCAGTGACCCGGGACAGAAGACCTACGAGCAGTACTTC

v_gene: TRBV6-5
d_gene: .
abundance: .
j_gene: TRBJ1-1
CDR3aa: CASSYSKGNTEAFF
CDR3nt: TGTGCCAGCAGTTACTCGAAGGGGAACACTGAAGCTTTCTTT

v_gene: TRBV5-4
d_gene: .
abundance: .
j_gene: TRBJ2-7
CDR3aa: CASSADGGYEQYF
CDR3nt: TGTGCCAGCAGCGCCGACGGAGGGTACGAGCAGTACTTC

v_gene: TRBV6-5
d_gene: .
abundance: .
j_gene: TRBJ1-1
CDR3aa: CASTYREGNTEAFF
CDR3nt: TGTGCCAGCACTTACAGGGAGGGGAACACTGAAGCTTTCTTT

v_gene: TRBV28
d_gene: .
abundance: .
j_gene: TRBJ2-5
CDR3aa: CASVGSWVETQYF
CDR3nt: TGTGCCAGCGTAGGTTCGTGGGTCGAGACCCAGTACTTC

v_gene: TRBV3-1/TRBV3-2
d_gene: .
abundance: .
j_gene: TRBJ1-1
CDR3aa: CASRETEMNTEAFF
CDR3nt: TGTGCCAGCAGGGAGACGGAGATGAACACTGAAGCTTTCTTT

v_gene: TRBV29-1
d_gene: TRBD1
abundance: .
j_gene: TRBJ1-1
CDR3aa: CSVAGTGGGTEAFF
CDR3nt: TGCAGCGTTGCCGGGACAGGTGGGGGCACTGAAGCTTTCTTT

v_gene: TRBV6-5
d_gene: .
abundance: .
j_gene: TRBJ1-1
CDR3aa: CASSVHYGLNTEAFF
CDR3nt: TGTGCCAGCAGCGTCCATTATGGGCTCAACACTGAAGCTTTCTTT

v_gene: TRBV27
d_gene: .
abundance: .
j_gene: TRBJ2-3
CDR3aa: CASSEGTHYTQYF
CDR3nt: TGTGCCAGCAGTGAGGGGACCCATTATACGCAGTATTTT

v_gene: TRBV19
d_gene: .
abundance: .
j_gene: TRBJ1-1
CDR3aa: CASSPGRMNTEAFF
CDR3nt: TGTGCCAGTAGTCCCGGACGGATGAACACTGAAGCTTTCTTT

v_gene: TRBV10-3
d_gene: .
abundance: once
j_gene: TRBJ2-1
CDR3aa: CALAQSGGDSYNEQFF
CDR3nt: TGTGCCTTAGCGCAGTCCGGCGGGGACTCCTACAATGAGCAGTTCTTC

v_gene: TRBV2
d_gene: TRBD1
abundance: .
j_gene: TRBJ2-2
CDR3aa: CASTGTELTGELFF
CDR3nt: TGTGCCAGTACCGGGACAGAGTTAACCGGGGAGCTGTTTTTT

v_gene: TRBV6-5
d_gene: .
abundance: .
j_gene: TRBJ1-6
CDR3aa: CASSDLQGLNSPLHF
CDR3nt: TGTGCCAGCAGCGACCTGCAGGGGCTGAATTCACCCCTCCACTTT

v_gene: TRBV3-1/TRBV3-2
d_gene: .
abundance: .
j_gene: TRBJ1-2
CDR3aa: CASSQVVQGKDGYTF
CDR3nt: TGTGCCAGCAGCCAAGTAGTACAGGGAAAGGATGGCTACACCTTC

v_gene: TRBV6-6
d_gene: TRBD1
abundance: .
j_gene: TRBJ1-2
CDR3aa: CASSYTKTGGDGYTF
CDR3nt: TGTGCCAGCAGTTACACCAAGACAGGGGGCGATGGCTACACCTTC

v_gene: TRBV12-3/TRBV12-4
d_gene: .
abundance: .
j_gene: TRBJ2-1
CDR3aa: CASSLGQWNEQFF
CDR3nt: TGTGCCAGCAGTTTGGGCCAGTGGAATGAGCAGTTCTTC

v_gene: TRBV6-1
d_gene: .
abundance: .
j_gene: TRBJ1-2
CDR3aa: CASSEVGGYGYTF
CDR3nt: TGTGCCAGCAGTGAAGTCGGGGGGTATGGCTACACCTTC

v_gene: TRBV15
d_gene: TRBD2
abundance: .
j_gene: TRBJ2-2
CDR3aa: CATSREVGRGSGELFF
CDR3nt: TGTGCCACCAGCAGAGAAGTCGGGAGGGGATCCGGGGAGCTGTTTTTT

v_gene: TRBV7-7
d_gene: TRBD2
abundance: .
j_gene: TRBJ2-1
CDR3aa: CASSTGTSEGNEQFF
CDR3nt: TGTGCTAGCAGCACCGGGACTAGCGAAGGTAATGAGCAGTTCTTC

v_gene: TRBV5-1
d_gene: .
abundance: .
j_gene: TRBJ1-1
CDR3aa: CASSIGGAEAFF
CDR3nt: TGCGCCAGCAGCATCGGGGGGGCTGAAGCTTTCTTT

v_gene: TRBV28
d_gene: .
abundance: .
j_gene: TRBJ1-2
CDR3aa: CAVVRVPGNYGYTF
CDR3nt: TGTGCTGTGGTCCGGGTCCCAGGGAACTATGGCTACACCTTC

v_gene: TRBV5-6
d_gene: TRBD1
abundance: .
j_gene: TRBJ1-6
CDR3aa: CASNLAPGTGGSPLHF
CDR3nt: TGTGCCAGCAATCTAGCCCCCGGGACAGGGGGTTCACCCCTCCACTTT

v_gene: TRBV11-3
d_gene: .
abundance: .
j_gene: TRBJ2-3
CDR3aa: CASSLVGDTQYF
CDR3nt: TGTGCCAGCAGCTTAGTAGGAGATACGCAGTATTTT

v_gene: TRBV19
d_gene: .
abundance: .
j_gene: TRBJ2-7
CDR3aa: CASKGPNGREQYF
CDR3nt: TGTGCCAGTAAGGGCCCTAACGGTCGCGAGCAGTACTTC

v_gene: TRBV19
d_gene: .
abundance: .
j_gene: TRBJ1-2
CDR3aa: CASSILANYGYTF
CDR3nt: TGTGCCAGTAGTATACTGGCCAACTATGGCTACACCTTC

v_gene: TRBV15
d_gene: .
abundance: .
j_gene: TRBJ1-1
CDR3aa: CATSSRAENTEAFF
CDR3nt: TGTGCCACCAGCAGCCGAGCAGAGAACACTGAAGCTTTCTTT

v_gene: TRBV5-1
d_gene: TRBD2
abundance: .
j_gene: TRBJ2-1
CDR3aa: CASRTGTSVNNEQFF
CDR3nt: TGCGCCAGCAGGACCGGGACTAGCGTAAACAATGAGCAGTTCTTC

v_gene: TRBV20-1
d_gene: .
abundance: .
j_gene: TRBJ1-2
CDR3aa: CSASVQGLFGYTF
CDR3nt: TGCAGTGCTAGTGTACAGGGTCTATTTGGCTACACCTTC

v_gene: TRBV25-1
d_gene: .
abundance: few
j_gene: TRBJ2-1
CDR3aa: CASSEGRGVVNEQFF
CDR3nt: TGTGCCAGCAGTGAAGGCAGGGGGGTAGTAAATGAGCAGTTCTTC